This TCR beta chain originates from a study of Ad26.COV2.S vaccination and SARS-CoV-2 variants (dated by TCRdb to about 2021). Background on the whole study: The specificity and breadth of SARS-CoV-2-reactive T cell receptors after Ad26.COV2.S vaccination were assessed by TCRbeta repertoire sequencing. A total of approximately 30 samples were included in the TCR-sequenced set, comprising around 19 Ad26.COV2.S vaccine recipients, 5 placebo recipients and 8 SARS-CoV-2 convalescent individuals. Results the study describes overall, beyond this receptor: It was noted by the authors that total T cell responses may have been underestimated by the TCR breadth and depth analyses. After vaccination, spike-specific CD8+ and CD4+ T cell responses were reported to show substantial breadth. Vaccine and placebo recipients had similar non-spike TCR breadth, a finding consistent with the vaccine containing only spike. Compared with placebo recipients, Ad26.COV2.S recipients showed higher spike-specific TCR breadth (P = 0.0014).

The immunoSEQ Assay was the method used to sequence TCRbeta CDR3 regions. After extraction, genomic DNA underwent amplification by bias-controlled multiplex PCR, followed by high-throughput sequencing. Per the original workflow: Collapsing and filtering of sequences were performed to quantify the absolute abundance of each unique TCRbeta CDR3 region. Usable DNA was measured by amplifying reference genes present in all nucleated cells, and TCRbeta template counts were normalized to that usable DNA to estimate T cell fraction. Repertoire TCRs were annotated as SARS-CoV-2-specific when V gene, CDR3 amino acid sequence and J gene were exactly matched to a known reactive TCR set. The reference SARS-CoV-2 TCR set was derived from MIRA and filtered for enrichment in COVID-19-positive ImmuneCODE repertoires, a step that removed public or cross-reactive TCRs. Using the MIRA antigens, annotated TCRs were further analysed by specific ORF or by position within an ORF. Breadth was defined as annotated unique rearrangements over total unique productive rearrangements; depth was the summed frequency of those rearrangements. Two-sided Wilcoxon rank-sum tests were applied when comparing TCR breadth between groups. Imported from immuneACCESS, the table was reduced by TCRdb to in-frame sequences with V and J called. These copies leave out some clones; in studies compared against another copy, an unresolved V gene accounts for under half, and the cause of the remainder is not known. The DNA gave D and trimming, while V, J and clone size come from that table. Across this sample there are under 150,000 clones, with 86% seen only once. The ten largest account for more than 4.5% of the sample.

Reading the label with the study, this specimen's time point is: individuals recovered from natural SARS-CoV-2 infection. As concerns this clone: There is no known antigen for this receptor. The sample holds no much larger clone one base away, and base qualities are not on file.

Spanning cysteine to phenylalanine, the CDR3 consists of 15 amino acids. Only the CDR3 portion is preserved as DNA: 45 bases, with reading frame beginning at the first base. The trim is 7 bases for V and 3 bases for J, with a gap of 16 bases between the germline ends. Looking up the germline V gene yields CDR1 SGHAT and CDR2 FQNNGV. This specimen was peripheral blood, taken after recovery from COVID-19. Rearrangement joined TRBV11-2 to TRBJ2-4, with the D segment possibly TRBD1 or TRBD2, each aligning over 5 bases. This TCR derives from a human donor who had recovered from COVID-19. At the DNA level, the sequence is TGTGCCAGCACCGAGGGGAGAAACTACAAAAACATTCAGTACTTC. The encoded protein is CASTEGRNYKNIQYF.